This T cell receptor (beta chain) was retrieved from a study of OX40 agonist ivuxolimab in advanced cancers. The wider study: Cohort: 82.7% men, mean age approximately 60, aged about 20 to 79.

The table came from immunoSEQ multiplex PCR; TCRdb's copy has only in-frame clones and leaves some out. The repertoire holds 40,000 to 55,000 clones, with approximately 92% as singletons. Sampled blood was obtained at baseline, cycle 4 day 1, and cycle 7 day 1. V was cut by 5 bases and J by 3 bases, with 11 bases left in between. Germline CDR1 SGHAT, CDR2 FQNNGV. The CDR3 covers 13 residues. Sample: CD4+ or CD8+ T cells sorted from blood, taken in a trial of the OX40 agonist ivuxolimab. The genes are TRBV11-2 and TRBJ2-7, with D unresolved. The clonotype originates from an adult with an advanced solid tumor such as melanoma, head and neck, liver or kidney cancer. CDR3 amino acids: CASSPGGHYEQYF. CDR3 DNA sequence: TGTGCCAGCAGCCCCGGTGGCCACTACGAGCAGTACTTC.